This T cell receptor (beta chain) was captured in a study of T-cell reconstitution after alpha-beta-depleted transplantation in children. Unique molecular identifiers featured in how the TCRbeta library was prepared. TCRdb independently ran MiXCR on the PCR reads; one entry per CDR3 protein. Among roughly 500,000 distinct CDR3 sequences listed, approximately 12% were seen once. The CDR3 is 14 amino acids. CDR1 and CDR2 from the germline V gene are SGHVS and FNYEAQ. The junction had 4 bases not matched to a gene; V was cut back by 2 bases and J by 8 bases. This clonotype was detected a few times. The specimen was PBMCs from the stem cell graft donor, collected from the stem cell graft. The rearrangement uses TRBV7-6 and TRBJ2-1, with 9 bases lining up with TRBD2. The sequence was collected from a human donor who donated a stem cell graft to a child with combined immunodeficiency. CDR3 in amino acids: CASSLLAGVDEQFF. The CDR3 DNA reads as TGTGCCAGCAGCTTATTAGCGGGGGTTGATGAGCAGTTCTTC.